This passage covers 23 T cell receptor beta chains from one sample sequenced in a study of technical replicates of blood from a handful of donors. Clones were sequenced by immunoSEQ multiplex PCR, and TCRdb holds only the in-frame ones, with some missing. The sample includes 59,000 or so clones, 85% to 95% seen only once; the top ten take around 4.2%. The source material was PBMCs. The receptors were gathered from a human donor in good health. Some clones in this sample may be carry-over from other donors' samples.

The rearrangement uses TRBV7-2 and TRBJ1-1; 9 nucleotides line up with TRBD1. The CDR3 spans 15 residues. V shed 7 bases and J 4 bases; nucleotides not matched to a gene: 10. The germline CDR1 and CDR2 sequences are SGHTA and FQGNSA. Here the CDR3 reads CASTVAGTGFTEAFF. DNA for the CDR3: TGTGCCAGCACCGTAGCCGGGACAGGGTTCACTGAAGCTTTCTTT.

J is TRBJ2-5 and V is TRBV7-2, with 9 bases identical to TRBD2. Germline CDR1 is SGHTA and CDR2 is FQGNSA. J gave up 5 bases and V 1 base, and 8 bases lay outside the gene matches. This CDR3 is 16 amino acids long. CDR3 sequence (DNA): TGTGCCAGCAGCTTAGAAGGAGCGGGGGGCGTTGAGACCCAGTACTTC. Translation gives CASSLEGAGGVETQYF.

The chain is built from TRBV7-9 and TRBJ2-7; D might be TRBD1 (5 bases). In germline, CDR1 is SEHNR, CDR2 FQNEAQ (reference sequence). There are 13 residues in the CDR3. Trimming left V 5 bases short and J 3 bases short, with 11 bases between. The CDR3 is CASSPPGHYEQYF. The CDR3 nucleotides are TGTGCCAGCAGCCCCCCAGGACACTACGAGCAGTACTTC.

This chain links TRBV19 with TRBJ1-5, with D hard to call. Per the germline V gene, CDR1 is LNHDA and CDR2 is SQIVND (reference sequence). CDR3 size: 16 residues. V shed 7 bases and J shed 0 bases, with 16 bases lying between them. The CDR3 DNA sequence: TGTGCCAGTACCACCCTCGGCGGATATAGCAATCAGCCCCAGCATTTT. Its translation: CASTTLGGYSNQPQHF.

The chain has TRBV5-1 and TRBJ2-5; 14 nucleotides match TRBD2. Germline values: CDR1 SGHRS, CDR2 YFSETQ. V lost 4 bases and J lost 4; bases outside the gene matches: 9. The CDR3 consists of 17 residues. Written as DNA, the CDR3 is TGCGCCAGCAGCGCGGGACTAGCGGGAGTAATAAGAGAGACCCAGTACTTC. Translation gives CASSAGLAGVIRETQYF.

The chain couples TRBV13 to TRBJ2-5; TRBD2 aligns across 8 bases. The CDR3 loop spans 15 amino acids. After removal of 1 base from V and 5 bases from J, the junction contained 6 bases not matched to a gene. CDR1 PRHDT and CDR2 FYEKMQ come from the germline V gene (reference sequence). Here the CDR3 reads CASSLDGRAGETQYF. CDR3 DNA: TGTGCCAGCAGCTTAGACGGGAGGGCCGGGGAGACCCAGTACTTC.

The chain has TRBV7-2 and TRBJ1-2; maybe TRBD1 (5 bases). The CDR3 contains 13 residues. The germline gives CDR1 SGHTA, CDR2 FQGNSA. Trimming cost V 4 bases and J 7 bases, with 13 bases left between them. CDR3 bases: TGTGCCAGCAGCTGGGCGGGGGAGGGTGGCTACACCTTC. Its translation: CASSWAGEGGYTF. Full variable domain (missing parts from reference TRBV7-2 and TRBJ1-2): GAGVSQSPSNKVTEKGKDVELRCDPISGHTALYWYRQSLGQGLEFLIYFQGNSAPDKSGLPSDRFSAERTGGSVSTLTIQRTQQEDSAVYLCASSWAGEGGYTFGSGTRLTVV.

This sequence joins TRBV29-1 and TRBJ2-7; 7 bases line up with TRBD1. Germline-derived CDR1 and CDR2 are SQVTM and ANQGSEA. J gave up 0 bases and V 7 bases, and 9 bases lay outside the gene matches. This CDR3 region has 14 residues. CDR3: CSALTRDSSYEQYF. As DNA, the CDR3 is TGCAGCGCCCTGACACGGGACAGCTCCTACGAGCAGTACTTC.

In this sample, this clone turned up once. The V and J genes are TRBV6-5 and TRBJ1-5; D might be TRBD1 (5 bases). The CDR3 is 15 residues long. Trimming took off 5 bases at V and 6 bases at J, with 17 bases between the two ends. From germline, CDR1 is MNHEY and CDR2 SVGAGI. The CDR3 spells CASSRGSSPTQPQHF. The CDR3 region has the DNA TGTGCCAGCAGTAGGGGCAGTTCACCCACTCAGCCCCAGCATTTT.

The genes are TRBV5-5 and TRBJ2-7, with a possible D match to TRBD1 (5 bases). The V end lost 0 bases, the J end lost 1 base, and 8 bases lay between the germline ends. The CDR3 extends over 14 amino acids. CDR1 and CDR2 from the germline V gene are SGHKS and YYEKEE (reference sequence). Here the CDR3 reads CASSLASGSYEQYF. In DNA form, the CDR3 reads TGTGCCAGCAGCTTGGCTTCAGGGTCCTACGAGCAGTACTTC.

This clone was picked up a small number of times. The same CDR3 is also encoded by other DNA sequences in this sample. The rearrangement links TRBV5-1 to TRBJ1-5; possibly TRBD1 for D (6 bases). Germline-derived CDR1 and CDR2 are SGHRS and YFSETQ. V was cut by 5 bases and J by 0 bases, with 12 bases left in between. The CDR3 extends over 15 amino acids. CDR3 coding DNA: TGCGCCAGCAGAGCAGGGGATTATAGCAATCAGCCCCAGCATTTT. This encodes CASRAGDYSNQPQHF.

The chain joins TRBV29-1 to TRBJ2-5; 9 bases align to TRBD2. Germline CDR1 is SQVTM and CDR2 is ANQGSEA. The CDR3 is 15 residues long. After removal of 1 base from V and 6 bases from J, the junction contained 9 bases not matched to a gene. The CDR3 DNA reads TGCAGCGTTGAAGGGTCCAGCGGGGGGCGAAAGACCCAGTACTTC. This encodes CSVEGSSGGRKTQYF.

The chain uses TRBV7-9 and TRBJ1-5; no firm D call. CDR1 SEHNR and CDR2 FQNEAQ come from the germline V gene (reference sequence). With 1 base removed from V and 5 bases from J, the gap between germline ends came to 3 bases. The CDR3 is 12 amino acids. The CDR3 DNA reads TGTGCCAGCAGCTTAGAGCATCAGCCCCAGCATTTT. Amino acid sequence: CASSLEHQPQHF.

J is TRBJ2-7 and V is TRBV5-4, with D unclear. This CDR3 is built from 17 residues. Germline CDR1 is SGHNT and CDR2 is YYREEE (reference sequence). V was trimmed by 4 bases and J by 6 bases, leaving 26 bases between them. For the CDR3, the DNA is TGTGCCAGCAGCCAAGTGTTGTACTCGTTGAGTTATCCCGAGCAGTACTTC. Encoded protein: CASSQVLYSLSYPEQYF. The full variable domain, its missing parts supplied by reference TRBV5-4 and TRBJ2-7, is ETGVTQSPTHLIKTRGQQVTLRCSSQSGHNTVSWYQQALGQGPQFIFQYYREEENGRGNFPPRFSGLQFPNYSSELNVNALELDDSALYLCASSQVLYSLSYPEQYFGPGTRLTVT.

The chain links TRBV5-5 to TRBJ2-7; TRBD1 aligns across 9 bases. CDR1 and CDR2 (germline): SGHKS, YYEKEE (reference sequence). This CDR3 is built from 15 residues. V shed 5 bases, J shed 0 bases, and the junction held 6 bases outside the gene matches. CDR3 nucleotide sequence: TGTGCCAGCAGTTGGGGACAGGGAGGCTCCTACGAGCAGTACTTC. It encodes CASSWGQGGSYEQYF.

This chain connects TRBV19 to TRBJ1-5; no firm D call. Between the trimmed V and J ends, which lost 3 bases and 1 base, there was a span of 10 bases. This CDR3 comprises 15 residues. The germline gives CDR1 LNHDA, CDR2 SQIVND (reference sequence). The CDR3 here is CASSISGPSNQPQHF. The CDR3 DNA follows: TGTGCCAGTAGTATCAGTGGCCCAAGCAATCAGCCCCAGCATTTT.

This chain connects TRBV18 to TRBJ2-1, with 9 nucleotides matching TRBD1. V trimming: 0 bases; J trimming: 2 bases; junction bases outside the gene matches: 2. Per the germline V gene, CDR1 is KGHSH and CDR2 is LQKENI. This CDR3 contains 16 residues. The CDR3 protein is CASSPPTGGPYNEQFF. In nucleotides, the CDR3 is TGTGCCAGCTCACCACCGACAGGGGGACCCTACAATGAGCAGTTCTTC.

V usage is TRBV10-3 and J usage is TRBJ1-2, with TRBD1 matching over 9 bases. In germline, CDR1 is ENHRY, CDR2 SYGVKD. This CDR3 spans 15 amino acids. V lost 7 bases to trimming and J lost 3 bases; unmatched junction nucleotides: 9. CDR3 in DNA: TGTGCCATCAAGGGACAGGGTGCGCCTGACTATGGCTACACCTTC. This encodes CAIKGQGAPDYGYTF.

CDR3 coding DNA: TGTGCTAGTGGTTTGGGGGACAGGGCCCTTGGCTACACCTTC. Translating it yields CASGLGDRALGYTF. The gene calls are TRBV12-5 and TRBJ1-2, with TRBD1 matching over 9 bases. The CDR3 is made up of 14 amino acids. With 1 base clipped from V and 7 bases from J, the junction kept 4 bases outside the gene matches. Germline CDR1 LGHNT, CDR2 FRNRAP.

CDR3 sequence (DNA): TGTGCCAGCAGCCCATCGGGACAGGGGGCGCAGGGCTACACCTTC. Translated, it gives CASSPSGQGAQGYTF. The chain recombines TRBV7-2 with TRBJ1-2; 12 bases line up with TRBD1. Trimming removed 5 bases from V and 8 bases from J; junction bases left unmatched: 9. Germline CDR1 SGHTA, CDR2 FQGNSA. This CDR3 contains 15 residues.

The chain uses TRBV5-6 and TRBJ2-7; 9 bases are shared with TRBD1. Losses at the gene ends were 3 bases for V and 2 bases for J; bases not matched to a gene: 3. In germline, CDR1 is SGHDT, CDR2 YYEEEE. The CDR3 contains 14 residues. CDR3 DNA sequence: TGTGCCAGCAGCTGGGGACAGGGCGCCTACGAGCAGTACTTC. It translates to CASSWGQGAYEQYF.

V and J are TRBV6-5 and TRBJ1-1; the D gene is possibly TRBD1 (6 bases). The CDR3 extends over 15 amino acids. Germline values: CDR1 MNHEY, CDR2 SVGAGI. Between the trimmed V and J ends, which lost 8 bases and 0 bases, there was a span of 16 bases. CDR3 residues: CASQRRGNMNTEAFF. Here the CDR3 DNA reads TGTGCCAGCCAACGAAGGGGGAATATGAACACTGAAGCTTTCTTT.

The chain links TRBV5-1 to TRBJ1-1; D is unresolved. Germline assignment: CDR1 SGHRS and CDR2 YFSETQ. The CDR3 runs 14 residues. With 0 bases removed from V and 7 bases from J, the gap between germline ends came to 13 bases. DNA for the CDR3: TGCGCCAGCAGCTTGGAGGAGAGTACCGTTGAAGCTTTCTTT. Translated, it gives CASSLEESTVEAFF. The full variable domain, completed using reference TRBV5-1 and TRBJ1-1, is KAGVTQTPRYLIKTRGQQVTLSCSPISGHRSVSWYQQTPGQGLQFLFEYFSETQRNKGNFPGRFSGRQFSNSRSEMNVSTLELGDSALYLCASSLEESTVEAFFGQGTRLTVV.